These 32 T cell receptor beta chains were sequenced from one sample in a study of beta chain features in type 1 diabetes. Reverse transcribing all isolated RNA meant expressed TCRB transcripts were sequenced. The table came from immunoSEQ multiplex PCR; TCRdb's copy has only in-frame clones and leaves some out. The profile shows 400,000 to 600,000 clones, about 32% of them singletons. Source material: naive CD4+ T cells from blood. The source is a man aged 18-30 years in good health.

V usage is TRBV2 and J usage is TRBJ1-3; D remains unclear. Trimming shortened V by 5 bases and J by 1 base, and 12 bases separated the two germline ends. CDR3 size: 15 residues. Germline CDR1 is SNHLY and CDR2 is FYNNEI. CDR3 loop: CASSNPLISGNTIYF. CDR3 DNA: TGTGCCAGCAGTAATCCGCTCATATCTGGAAACACCATATATTTT.

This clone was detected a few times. CDR3 amino acids: CAWNLQGLAYEQYF. The CDR3 coding sequence is TGTGCCTGGAATTTACAGGGGTTGGCCTACGAGCAGTACTTC. The V and J genes are TRBV30 and TRBJ2-7; TRBD1 aligns across 7 bases. V lost 4 bases to trimming and J lost 2 bases; unmatched junction nucleotides: 8. Germline V gene data show CDR1 as GTSNPN and CDR2 as SVGIG (reference sequence). The CDR3 sequence is 14 residues long. The full variable domain, its missing parts supplied by reference TRBV30 and TRBJ2-7, is SQTIHQWPATLVQPVGSPLSLECTVEGTSNPNLYWYRQAAGRGLQLLFYSVGIGQISSEVPQNLSASRPQDRQFILSSKKLLLSDSGFYLCAWNLQGLAYEQYFGPGTRLTVT.

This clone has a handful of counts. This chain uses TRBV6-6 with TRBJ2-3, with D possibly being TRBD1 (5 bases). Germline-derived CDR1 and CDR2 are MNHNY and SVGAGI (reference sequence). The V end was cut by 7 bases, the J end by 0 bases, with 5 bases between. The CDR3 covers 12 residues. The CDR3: CASTGSTDTQYF. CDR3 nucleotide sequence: TGTGCCAGCACAGGGAGCACAGATACGCAGTATTTT.

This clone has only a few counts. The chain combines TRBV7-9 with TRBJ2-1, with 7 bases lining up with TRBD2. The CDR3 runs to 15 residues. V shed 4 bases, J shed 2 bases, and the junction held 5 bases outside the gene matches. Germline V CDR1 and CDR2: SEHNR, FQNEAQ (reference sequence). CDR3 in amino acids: CASSSLSGTYNEQFF. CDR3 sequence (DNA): TGTGCCAGCAGCTCCCTCAGCGGGACCTACAATGAGCAGTTCTTC.

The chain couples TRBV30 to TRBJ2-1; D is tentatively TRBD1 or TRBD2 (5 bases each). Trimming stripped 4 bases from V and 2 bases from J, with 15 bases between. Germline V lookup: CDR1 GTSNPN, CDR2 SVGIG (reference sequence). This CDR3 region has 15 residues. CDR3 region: CAWNNRDATYNEQFF. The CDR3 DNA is TGTGCCTGGAATAACCGGGACGCTACCTACAATGAGCAGTTCTTC.

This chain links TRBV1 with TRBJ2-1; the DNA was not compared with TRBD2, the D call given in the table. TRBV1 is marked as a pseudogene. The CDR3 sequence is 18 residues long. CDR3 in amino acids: CTSSQDGPSGRYYNEQFF. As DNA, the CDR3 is TGCACCAGCAGCCAAGATGGGCCTAGCGGACGATACTACAATGAGCAGTTCTTC.

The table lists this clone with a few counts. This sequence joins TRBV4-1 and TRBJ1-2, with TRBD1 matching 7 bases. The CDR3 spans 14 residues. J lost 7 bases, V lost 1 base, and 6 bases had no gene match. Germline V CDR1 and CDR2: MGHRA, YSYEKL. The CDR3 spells CASSQAQGGSGYTF. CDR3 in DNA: TGCGCCAGCAGCCAAGCTCAGGGGGGATCTGGCTACACCTTC.

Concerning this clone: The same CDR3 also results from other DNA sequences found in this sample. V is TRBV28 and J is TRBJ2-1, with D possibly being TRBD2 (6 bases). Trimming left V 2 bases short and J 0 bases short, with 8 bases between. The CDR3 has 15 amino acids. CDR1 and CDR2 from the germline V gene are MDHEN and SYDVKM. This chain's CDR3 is CASSLAGSSYNEQFF. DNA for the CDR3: TGTGCCAGCAGTTTAGCCGGGAGCTCCTACAATGAGCAGTTCTTC.

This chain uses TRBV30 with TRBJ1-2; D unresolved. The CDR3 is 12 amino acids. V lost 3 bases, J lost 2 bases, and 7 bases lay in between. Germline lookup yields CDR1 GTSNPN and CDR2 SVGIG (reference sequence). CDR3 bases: TGTGCCTGGAGCGAGACGAACTATGGCTACACCTTC. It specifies CAWSETNYGYTF. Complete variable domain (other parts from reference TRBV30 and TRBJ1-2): SQTIHQWPATLVQPVGSPLSLECTVEGTSNPNLYWYRQAAGRGLQLLFYSVGIGQISSEVPQNLSASRPQDRQFILSSKKLLLSDSGFYLCAWSETNYGYTFGSGTRLTVV.

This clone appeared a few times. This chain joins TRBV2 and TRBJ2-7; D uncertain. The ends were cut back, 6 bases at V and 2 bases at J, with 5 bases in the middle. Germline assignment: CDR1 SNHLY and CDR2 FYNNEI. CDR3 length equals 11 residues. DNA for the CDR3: TGTGCCAGCAGATTGACCTACGAGCAGTACTTC. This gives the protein CASRLTYEQYF.

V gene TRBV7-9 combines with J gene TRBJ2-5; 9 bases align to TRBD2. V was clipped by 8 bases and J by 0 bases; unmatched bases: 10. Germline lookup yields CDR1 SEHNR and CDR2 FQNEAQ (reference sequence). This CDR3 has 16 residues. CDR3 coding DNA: TGTGCCAGCGAACCCGGGCTAGCGGGGTACCAAGAGACCCAGTACTTC. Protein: CASEPGLAGYQETQYF.

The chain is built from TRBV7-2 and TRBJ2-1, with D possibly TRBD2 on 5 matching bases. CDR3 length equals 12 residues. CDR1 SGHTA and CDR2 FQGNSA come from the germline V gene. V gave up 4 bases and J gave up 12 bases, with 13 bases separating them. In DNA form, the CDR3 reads TGTGCCAGCAGCTCGCAGCCCGGGGTGCAGTTCTTC. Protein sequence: CASSSQPGVQFF.

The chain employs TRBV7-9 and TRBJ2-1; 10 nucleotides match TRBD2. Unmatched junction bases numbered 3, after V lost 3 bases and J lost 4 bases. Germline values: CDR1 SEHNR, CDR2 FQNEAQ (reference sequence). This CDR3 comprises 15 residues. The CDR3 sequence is CASSFRLAGYNEQFF. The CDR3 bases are TGTGCCAGCAGCTTTAGACTAGCGGGTTACAATGAGCAGTTCTTC. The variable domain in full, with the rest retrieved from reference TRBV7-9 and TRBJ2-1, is DTGVSQNPRHKITKRGQNVTFRCDPISEHNRLYWYRQTLGQGPEFLTYFQNEAQLEKSRLLSDRFSAERPKGSFSTLEIQRTEQGDSAMYLCASSFRLAGYNEQFFGPGTRLTVL.

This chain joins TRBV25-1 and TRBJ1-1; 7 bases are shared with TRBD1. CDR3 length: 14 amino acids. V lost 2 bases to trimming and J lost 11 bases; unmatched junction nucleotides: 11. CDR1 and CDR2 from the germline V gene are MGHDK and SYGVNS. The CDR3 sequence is CASSEQGAGGYAFF. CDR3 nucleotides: TGTGCCAGCAGTGAACAAGGAGCAGGGGGATACGCTTTCTTT.

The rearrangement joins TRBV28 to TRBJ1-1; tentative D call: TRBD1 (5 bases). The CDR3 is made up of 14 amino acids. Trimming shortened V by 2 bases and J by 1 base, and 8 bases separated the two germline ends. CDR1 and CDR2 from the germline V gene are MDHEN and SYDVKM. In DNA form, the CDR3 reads TGTGCCAGCAGTTTAGCAGGGCGGAACACTGAAGCTTTCTTT. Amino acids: CASSLAGRNTEAFF. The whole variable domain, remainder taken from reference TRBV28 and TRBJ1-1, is DVKVTQSSRYLVKRTGEKVFLECVQDMDHENMFWYRQDPGLGLRLIYFSYDVKMKEKGDIPEGYSVSREKKERFSLILESASTNQTSMYLCASSLAGRNTEAFFGQGTRLTVV.

DNA of the CDR3: TGTGCCAGCAGCTTCACTAGCGGAGGGAACTACAATGAGCAGTTCTTC. Protein sequence: CASSFTSGGNYNEQFF. This rearrangement joins TRBV9 to TRBJ2-1; 8 bases match TRBD2. Trimming at V came to 4 bases and at J to 3 bases, leaving 9 bases not matched to a gene. This CDR3 is 16 amino acids long. The germline V gene encodes CDR1 SGDLS and CDR2 YYNGEE.

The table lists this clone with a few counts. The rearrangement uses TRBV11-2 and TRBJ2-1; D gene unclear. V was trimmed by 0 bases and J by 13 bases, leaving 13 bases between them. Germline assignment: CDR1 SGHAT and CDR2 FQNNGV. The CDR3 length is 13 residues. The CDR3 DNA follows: TGTGCCAGCAGCTTAGATTTAGCAACGCCTCAGTTCTTC. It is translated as CASSLDLATPQFF. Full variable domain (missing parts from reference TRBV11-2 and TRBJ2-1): EAGVAQSPRYKIIEKRQSVAFWCNPISGHATLYWYQQILGQGPKLLIQFQNNGVVDDSQLPKDRFSAERLKGVDSTLKIQPAKLEDSAVYLCASSLDLATPQFFGPGTRLTVL.

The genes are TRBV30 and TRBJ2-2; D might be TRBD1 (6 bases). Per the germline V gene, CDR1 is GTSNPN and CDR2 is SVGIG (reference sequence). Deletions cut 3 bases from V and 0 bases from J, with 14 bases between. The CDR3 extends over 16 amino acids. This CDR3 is CAWRISEGANTGELFF. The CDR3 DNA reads TGTGCCTGGAGAATCTCAGAGGGGGCGAACACCGGGGAGCTGTTTTTT.

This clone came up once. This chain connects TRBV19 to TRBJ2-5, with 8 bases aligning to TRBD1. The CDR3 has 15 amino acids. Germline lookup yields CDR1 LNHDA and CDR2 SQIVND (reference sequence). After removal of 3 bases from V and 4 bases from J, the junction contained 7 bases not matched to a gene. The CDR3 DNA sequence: TGTGCCAGTAGTATTGCCGCAGGGGGCACAGAGACCCAGTACTTC. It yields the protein CASSIAAGGTETQYF.

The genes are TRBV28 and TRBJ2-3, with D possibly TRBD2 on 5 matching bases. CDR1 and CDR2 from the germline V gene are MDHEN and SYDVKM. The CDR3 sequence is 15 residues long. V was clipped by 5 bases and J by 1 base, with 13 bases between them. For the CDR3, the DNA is TGTGCCAGCAGTGAGATAGGGCGGGGCACAGATACGCAGTATTTT. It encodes CASSEIGRGTDTQYF.

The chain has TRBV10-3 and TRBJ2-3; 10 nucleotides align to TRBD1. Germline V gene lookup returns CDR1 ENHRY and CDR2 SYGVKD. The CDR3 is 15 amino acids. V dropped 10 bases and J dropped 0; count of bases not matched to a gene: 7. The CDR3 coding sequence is TGTGCCACAGGGGACAGGGGAGGTAGCACAGATACGCAGTATTTT. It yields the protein CATGDRGGSTDTQYF.

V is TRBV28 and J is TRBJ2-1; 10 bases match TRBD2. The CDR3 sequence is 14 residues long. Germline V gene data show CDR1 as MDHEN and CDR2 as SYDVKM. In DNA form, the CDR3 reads TGTGGTAGCCGGCTAGCGGGAGCGTGGAATGAGCAGTTCTTC. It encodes CGSRLAGAWNEQFF.

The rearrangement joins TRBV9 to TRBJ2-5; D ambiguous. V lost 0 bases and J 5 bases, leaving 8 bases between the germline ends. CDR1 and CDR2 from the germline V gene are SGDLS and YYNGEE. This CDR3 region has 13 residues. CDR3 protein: CASSVGSRETQYF. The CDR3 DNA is TGTGCCAGCAGCGTAGGTTCCAGGGAGACCCAGTACTTC.

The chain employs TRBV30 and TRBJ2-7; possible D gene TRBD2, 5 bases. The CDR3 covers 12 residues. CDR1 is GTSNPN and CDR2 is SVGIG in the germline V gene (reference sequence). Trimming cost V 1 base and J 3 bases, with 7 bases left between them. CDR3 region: CAWSAGIYEQYF. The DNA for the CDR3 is TGTGCCTGGAGTGCGGGGATCTACGAGCAGTACTTC.

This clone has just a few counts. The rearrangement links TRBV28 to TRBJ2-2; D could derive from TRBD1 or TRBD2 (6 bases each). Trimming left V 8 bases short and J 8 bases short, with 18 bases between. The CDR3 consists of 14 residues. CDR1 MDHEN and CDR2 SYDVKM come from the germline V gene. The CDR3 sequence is CASSQGTDTGELFF. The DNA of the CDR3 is TGTGCCAGCTCCCAGGGGACTGATACTGGGGAGCTGTTTTTT.

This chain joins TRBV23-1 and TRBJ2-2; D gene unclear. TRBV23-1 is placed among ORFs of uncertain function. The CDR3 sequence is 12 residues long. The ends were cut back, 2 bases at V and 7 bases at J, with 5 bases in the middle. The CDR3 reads CASSQQYGELFF. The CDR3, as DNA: TGCGCCAGCAGTCAACAGTACGGGGAGCTGTTTTTT.

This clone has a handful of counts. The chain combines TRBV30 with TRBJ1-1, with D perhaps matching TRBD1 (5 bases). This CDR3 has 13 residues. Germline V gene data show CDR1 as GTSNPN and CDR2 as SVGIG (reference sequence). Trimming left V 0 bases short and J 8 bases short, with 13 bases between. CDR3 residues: CAWSVTGRTEAFF. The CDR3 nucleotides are TGTGCCTGGAGTGTAACGGGGCGGACAGAAGCTTTCTTT.

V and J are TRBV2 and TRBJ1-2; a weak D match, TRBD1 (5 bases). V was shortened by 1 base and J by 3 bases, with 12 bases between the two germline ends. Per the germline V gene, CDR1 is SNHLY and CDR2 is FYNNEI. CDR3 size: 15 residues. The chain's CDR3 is CASSEGPTVYYGYTF. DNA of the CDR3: TGTGCCAGCAGTGAAGGGCCGACAGTGTACTATGGCTACACCTTC.

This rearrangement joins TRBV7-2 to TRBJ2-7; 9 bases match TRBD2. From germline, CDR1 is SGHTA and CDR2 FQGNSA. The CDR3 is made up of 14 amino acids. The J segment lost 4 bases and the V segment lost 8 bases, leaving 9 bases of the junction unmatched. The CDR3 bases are TGTGCCAGCGGAGAGCCTAGCGGGGCTTACGAGCAGTACTTC. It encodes CASGEPSGAYEQYF.

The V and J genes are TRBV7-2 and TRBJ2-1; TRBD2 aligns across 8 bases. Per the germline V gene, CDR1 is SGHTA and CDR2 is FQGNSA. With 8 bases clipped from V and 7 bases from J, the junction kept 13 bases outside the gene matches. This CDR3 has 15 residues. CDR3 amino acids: CASLLRPGGVNEQFF. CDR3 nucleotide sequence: TGTGCCAGCCTCCTTCGTCCGGGAGGGGTGAATGAGCAGTTCTTC.

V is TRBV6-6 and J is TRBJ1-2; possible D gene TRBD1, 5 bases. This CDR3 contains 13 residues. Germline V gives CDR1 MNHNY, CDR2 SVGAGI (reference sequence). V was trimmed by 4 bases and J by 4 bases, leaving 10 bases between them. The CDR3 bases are TGTGCCAGCAGTTCCGACAGAGTCTATGGCTACACCTTC. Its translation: CASSSDRVYGYTF.

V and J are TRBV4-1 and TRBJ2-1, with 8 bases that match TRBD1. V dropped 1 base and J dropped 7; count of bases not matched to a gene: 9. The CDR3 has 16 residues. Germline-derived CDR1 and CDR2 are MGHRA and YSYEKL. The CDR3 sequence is CASSQGLTGDGNEQFF. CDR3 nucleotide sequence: TGCGCCAGCAGCCAAGGTCTGACAGGGGATGGGAATGAGCAGTTCTTC.